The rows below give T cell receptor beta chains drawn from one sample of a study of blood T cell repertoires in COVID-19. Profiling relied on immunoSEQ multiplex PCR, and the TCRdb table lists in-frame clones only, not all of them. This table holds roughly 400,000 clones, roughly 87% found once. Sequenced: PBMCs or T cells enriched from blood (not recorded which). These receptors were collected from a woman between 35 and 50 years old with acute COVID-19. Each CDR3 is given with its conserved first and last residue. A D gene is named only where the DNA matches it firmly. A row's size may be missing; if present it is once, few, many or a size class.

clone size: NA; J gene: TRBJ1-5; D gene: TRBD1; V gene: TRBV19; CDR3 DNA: TGTGCCAGTAGTATCCGGCCAGGGGGTGATAGCAATCAGCCCCAGCATTTT; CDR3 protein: CASSIRPGGDSNQPQHF
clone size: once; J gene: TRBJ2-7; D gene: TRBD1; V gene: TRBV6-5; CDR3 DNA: TGTGCCAGCAGTCAAAACAGGGGGCCCTACGAGCAGTACTTC; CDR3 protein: CASSQNRGPYEQYF
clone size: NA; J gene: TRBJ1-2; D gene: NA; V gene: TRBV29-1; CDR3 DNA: TGCAGCGCTGAGATAGGGCCGATGGGGAGGGATGGCTACACCTTC; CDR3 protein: CSAEIGPMGRDGYTF
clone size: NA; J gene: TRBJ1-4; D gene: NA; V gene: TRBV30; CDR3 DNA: TGTGCCTGGAGCACGGGGGAAAAACTGTTTTTT; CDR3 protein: CAWSTGEKLFF
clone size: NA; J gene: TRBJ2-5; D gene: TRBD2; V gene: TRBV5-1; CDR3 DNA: TGCGCCAGCAGCTTGGCTACCCTAGCGGGCCCCTCGGAGACCCAGTACTTC; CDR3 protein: CASSLATLAGPSETQYF
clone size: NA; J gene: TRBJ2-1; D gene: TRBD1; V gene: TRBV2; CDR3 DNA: TGTGCCAGCAGGGGACAGTTATCCTACAATGAGCAGTTCTTC; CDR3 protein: CASRGQLSYNEQFF
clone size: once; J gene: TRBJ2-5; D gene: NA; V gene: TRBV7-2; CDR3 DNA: TGTGCCAGCAGCTTAGCTCCATTTTCAGCGGATACGGAGACCCAGTACTTC; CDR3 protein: CASSLAPFSADTETQYF
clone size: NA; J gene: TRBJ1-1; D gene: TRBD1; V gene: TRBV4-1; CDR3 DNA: TGCGCCAGCAGCCGCGGGGACAGCATGAACACTGAAGCTTTCTTT; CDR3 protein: CASSRGDSMNTEAFF
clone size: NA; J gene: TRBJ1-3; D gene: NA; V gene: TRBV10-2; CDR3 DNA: TGCGCCAGCAGAGACGGGTCGGTGAGCTCTGGAAACACCATATATTTT; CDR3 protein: CASRDGSVSSGNTIYF
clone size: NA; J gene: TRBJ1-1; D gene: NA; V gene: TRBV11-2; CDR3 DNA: TGTGCCAGCAGCTTAGCCGTGGGAGGAGGAACTGAAGCTTTCTTT; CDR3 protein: CASSLAVGGGTEAFF
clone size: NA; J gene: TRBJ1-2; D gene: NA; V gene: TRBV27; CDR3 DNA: TGTGCCAGCAGTTTAACTTCGACCGGGGTTAACTATGGCTACACCTTC; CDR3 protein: CASSLTSTGVNYGYTF
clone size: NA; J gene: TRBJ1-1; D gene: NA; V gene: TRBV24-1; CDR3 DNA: TGTGCCCCCGATATCCAGTACACTGAAGCTTTCTTT; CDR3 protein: CAPDIQYTEAFF
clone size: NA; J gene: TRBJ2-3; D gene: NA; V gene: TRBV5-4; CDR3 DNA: TGTGCCAGCAGCGGAGACCCTAGCGCAGATACGCAGTATTTT; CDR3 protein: CASSGDPSADTQYF
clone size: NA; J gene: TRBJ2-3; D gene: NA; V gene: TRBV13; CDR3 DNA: TGTGCCAGCAGCCCGAGCGTAGGCACAGATACGCAGTATTTT; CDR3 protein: CASSPSVGTDTQYF
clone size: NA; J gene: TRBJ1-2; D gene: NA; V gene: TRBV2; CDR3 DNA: TGTGCCAGCAGTGAATCGTACAGGAACTATGGCTACACCTTC; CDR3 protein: CASSESYRNYGYTF
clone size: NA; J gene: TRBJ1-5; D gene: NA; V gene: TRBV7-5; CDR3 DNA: TGTGCCAGAAGCTTAGCTGGGACACCCTGGGAGCAGCCCCAGCATTTT; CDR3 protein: CARSLAGTPWEQPQHF
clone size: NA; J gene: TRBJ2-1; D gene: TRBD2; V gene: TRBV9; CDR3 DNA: TGTGCCAGCAGCGTAGGAGGAGCGGGGGTCGTTGGGTATGAGCAGTTCTTC; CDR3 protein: CASSVGGAGVVGYEQFF
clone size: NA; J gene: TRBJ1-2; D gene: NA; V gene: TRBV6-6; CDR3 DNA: TGTGCCAGCAATGACAGGCTCGGAGATGGCTACACCTTC; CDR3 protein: CASNDRLGDGYTF
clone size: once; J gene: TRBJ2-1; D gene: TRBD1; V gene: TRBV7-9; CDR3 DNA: TGTGCCAGCAGCTTAGGACAGGGGGCCCCCAATGAGCAGTTCTTC; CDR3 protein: CASSLGQGAPNEQFF
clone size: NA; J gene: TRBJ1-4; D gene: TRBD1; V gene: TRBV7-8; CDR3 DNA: TGTGCCAGCAGCCAGGGACAGGGGGTTAATGAAAAACTGTTTTTT; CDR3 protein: CASSQGQGVNEKLFF
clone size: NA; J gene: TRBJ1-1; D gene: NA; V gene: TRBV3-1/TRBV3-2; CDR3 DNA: TGTGCCAGCAGCCCCAAGGACTCCAACACTGAAGCTTTCTTT; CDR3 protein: CASSPKDSNTEAFF
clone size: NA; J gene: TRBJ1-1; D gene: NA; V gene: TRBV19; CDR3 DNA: TGTGCCAGTAGTTCGGGACACCCTGAAGCTTTCTTT; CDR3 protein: CASSSGHPEAFF
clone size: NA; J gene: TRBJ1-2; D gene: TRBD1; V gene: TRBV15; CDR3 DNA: TGTGCCACCAGCAGACGAAACAGGGGTAATGGCTACACCTTC; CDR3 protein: CATSRRNRGNGYTF
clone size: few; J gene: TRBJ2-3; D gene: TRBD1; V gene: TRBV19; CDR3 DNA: TGTGCCAGTAGTATATTAGGGACAGTAACAGATACGCAGTATTTT; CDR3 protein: CASSILGTVTDTQYF
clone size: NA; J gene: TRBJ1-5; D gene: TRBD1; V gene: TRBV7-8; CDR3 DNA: TGTGCCAGCAGCTTAGTGGGGGACAGTTTTTATAGCAATCAGCCCCAGCATTTT; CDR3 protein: CASSLVGDSFYSNQPQHF
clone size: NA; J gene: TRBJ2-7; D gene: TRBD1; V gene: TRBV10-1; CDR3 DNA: TGCGCCAGCAGTGAGCCTGGGACAGGGAACTACGAGCAGTACTTC; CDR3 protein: CASSEPGTGNYEQYF
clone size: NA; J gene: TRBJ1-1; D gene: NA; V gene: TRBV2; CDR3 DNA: TGTGCCAGCAGCCCTGGACAGTCTTACCCTGAAGCTTTCTTT; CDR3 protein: CASSPGQSYPEAFF
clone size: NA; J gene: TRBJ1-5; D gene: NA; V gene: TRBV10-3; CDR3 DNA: TGTGCGGCATCGACGCCCGGGGTGAATAGCAATCAGCCCCAGCATTTT; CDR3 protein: CAASTPGVNSNQPQHF
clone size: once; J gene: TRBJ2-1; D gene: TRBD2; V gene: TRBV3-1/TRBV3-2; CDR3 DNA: TGTGCCAGCAGCCAAGAAAGGACTAGCGGGGCTGAGCAGTTCTTC; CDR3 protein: CASSQERTSGAEQFF
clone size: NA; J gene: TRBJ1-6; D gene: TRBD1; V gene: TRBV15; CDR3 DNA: TGTGCCACCAGCAGAGCCGGGACAGGGGATTCACCCCTCCACTTT; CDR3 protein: CATSRAGTGDSPLHF
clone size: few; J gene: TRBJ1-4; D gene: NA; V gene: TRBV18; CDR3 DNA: TGTGCCAGCTCACCGCTGACAGGAGTAAATGAAAAACTGTTTTTT; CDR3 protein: CASSPLTGVNEKLFF
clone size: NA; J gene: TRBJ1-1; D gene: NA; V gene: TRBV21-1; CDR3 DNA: TGTGCCAGCAGCAACCGACAGGGGGCCTCTGAAGCTTTCTTT; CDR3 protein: CASSNRQGASEAFF
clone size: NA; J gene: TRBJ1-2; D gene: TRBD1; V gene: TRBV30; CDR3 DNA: TGTGCCTGGAGTCACTCCGGGACAGGGGAGGGCTACACCTTC; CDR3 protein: CAWSHSGTGEGYTF
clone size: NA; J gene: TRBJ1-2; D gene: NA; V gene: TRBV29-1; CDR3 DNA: TGCAGCGTCGCGGTAAGCTATGGCTACACCTTC; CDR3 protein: CSVAVSYGYTF
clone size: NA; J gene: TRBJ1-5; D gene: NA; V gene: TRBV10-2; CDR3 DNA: TGCGCCAGCAGTGAAACTCGCGGCAATCAGCCCCAGCATTTT; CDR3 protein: CASSETRGNQPQHF
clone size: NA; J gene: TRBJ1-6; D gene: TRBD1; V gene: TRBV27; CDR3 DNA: TGTGCCAGCAGTTTATCCCCCTGGACAGGGTCGGGTTCACCCCTCCACTTT; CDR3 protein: CASSLSPWTGSGSPLHF
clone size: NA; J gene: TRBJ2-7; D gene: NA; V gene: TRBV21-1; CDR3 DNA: TGTGCCAGCAGCACGCGGGACAGGGGGCAAGGGGAGCAGTACTTC; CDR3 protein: CASSTRDRGQGEQYF
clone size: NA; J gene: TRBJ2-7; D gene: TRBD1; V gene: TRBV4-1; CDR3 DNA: TGCGCCAGCAGCCATATACAGGGGAGCTCCTACGAGCAGTACTTC; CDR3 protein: CASSHIQGSSYEQYF
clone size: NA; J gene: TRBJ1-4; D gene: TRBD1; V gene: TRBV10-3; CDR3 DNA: TGTGCCATCAGTGACCCACACCTACAGGGGGCCGGAGTGGGTGATGAAAAACTGTTTTTT; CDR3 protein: CAISDPHLQGAGVGDEKLFF
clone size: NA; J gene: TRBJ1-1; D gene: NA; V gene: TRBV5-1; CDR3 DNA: TGCGCCAGCAGCTTAGCAGGGGAGGGTAACACTGAAGCTTTCTTT; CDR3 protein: CASSLAGEGNTEAFF
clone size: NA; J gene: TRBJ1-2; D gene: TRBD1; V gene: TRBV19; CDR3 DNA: TGTGCCAGTAGTATAGACGCGACAGGGGGTATAGTCTATGGCTACACCTTC; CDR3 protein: CASSIDATGGIVYGYTF
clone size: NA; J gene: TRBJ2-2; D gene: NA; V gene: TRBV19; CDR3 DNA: TGTGCCAGTAATAGGGGGGGCACCGGGGAGCTGTTTTTT; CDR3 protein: CASNRGGTGELFF
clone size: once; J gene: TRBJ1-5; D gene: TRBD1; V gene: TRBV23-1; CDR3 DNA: TGCGCCAGGAGTCCAGGGGGCGAACAGCCCCAGCATTTT; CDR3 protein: CARSPGGEQPQHF
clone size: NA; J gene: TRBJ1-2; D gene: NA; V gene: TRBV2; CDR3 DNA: TGTGCCAGCAGGGACACCATAGCCTATGGCTACACCTTC; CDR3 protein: CASRDTIAYGYTF
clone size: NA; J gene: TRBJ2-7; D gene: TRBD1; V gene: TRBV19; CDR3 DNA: TGTGCCAGAATTAATAGTGGTGGGACAGTTTTTATGGAGCAGTACTTC; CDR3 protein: CARINSGGTVFMEQYF
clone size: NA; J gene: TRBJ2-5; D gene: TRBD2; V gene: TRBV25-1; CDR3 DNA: TGTGCCAGCGGTCGGGGGGGCGGTGAGACCCAGTACTTC; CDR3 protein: CASGRGGGETQYF